The T cell receptor beta chain described here comes from a study of technical replicates of blood from a few donors. Here immunoSEQ multiplex PCR was the method, and the copy in TCRdb shows in-frame clones only, minus some. This table holds 65,000 to 80,000 clones, about 96% found once. Sequenced input: T cells isolated from PBMCs. The sequence derives from a human donor in good health.

The CDR3 region has the DNA TGTGCCATCAGCCCTAACTGGAGCGGGAGGAGTTACAATGAGCAGTTCTTC. Amino acids: CAISPNWSGRSYNEQFF. This rearrangement joins TRBV10-3 to TRBJ2-1; 9 nucleotides line up with TRBD2. V lost 6 bases, J lost 4 bases, and 13 bases stayed unmatched. Per germline, CDR1 ENHRY and CDR2 SYGVKD. The CDR3 contains 17 residues.